Listed here are 10 T cell receptor beta chains from one sample, sequenced in a study of radiation and T cells in renal cell carcinoma. TCRdb keeps only in-frame clones here, not all; method: immunoSEQ multiplex PCR. The sample lists about 77,000 clones, over 80% occurring once. Time point reported: blood 4 weeks post-SBRT, at nephrectomy. The treatment was: 15 Gy SBRT to primary tumor, nephrectomy 4 weeks later. The source was blood, collected from a patient whose treatment included radiotherapy and nephrectomy. The receptors stem from a woman in her sixties with renal cell carcinoma.

The rearrangement joins TRBV16 to TRBJ1-4, with D maybe TRBD1 (5 bases). The length of the CDR3 is 13 residues. V was cut by 2 bases and J by 7 bases, with 8 bases left in between. Germline CDR1 is KGHSY and CDR2 is FQNENV. The DNA for the CDR3 is TGTGCCAGCAGCCAAGCCGGGGCTGAAAAACTGTTTTTT. It yields the protein CASSQAGAEKLFF.

The V call is TRBV27, the J call TRBJ2-1; 11 bases are shared with TRBD2. CDR3 size: 15 residues. After removal of 7 bases from V and 9 bases from J, the junction contained 11 bases not matched to a gene. Looked up from germline, CDR1 is MNHEY and CDR2 is SMNVEV (reference sequence). The CDR3 sequence is CASKVAGGPSGEQFF. The CDR3, as DNA: TGTGCCAGCAAGGTAGCGGGGGGGCCGTCAGGTGAGCAGTTCTTC.

The rearrangement links TRBV5-1 to TRBJ1-4, with 7 bases that match TRBD1. CDR1 SGHRS and CDR2 YFSETQ come from the germline V gene. CDR3 length equals 16 residues. V lost 0 bases, J lost 4 bases, and 6 bases stayed unmatched. The CDR3 protein is CASSLAGGQHNEKLFF. The CDR3 DNA reads as TGCGCCAGCAGCTTGGCCGGGGGACAGCATAATGAAAAACTGTTTTTT.

The genes are TRBV29-1 and TRBJ1-1, with D maybe TRBD1 (6 bases). The CDR3 totals 12 residues. CDR1 and CDR2 (germline): SQVTM, ANQGSEA. Deletions cut 5 bases from V and 7 bases from J, with 14 bases between. The CDR3 loop reads CSVITGRVEAFF. The DNA of the CDR3 is TGCAGCGTTATTACAGGGCGGGTTGAAGCTTTCTTT.

The chain combines TRBV19 with TRBJ2-2; 12 nucleotides match TRBD1. Germline CDR1 reads LNHDA; CDR2 reads SQIVND (reference sequence). V gave up 9 bases and J gave up 4 bases; unmatched junction bases: 3. The CDR3 extends over 14 amino acids. This CDR3 is CASRDRGPTGELFF. The CDR3 coding sequence is TGTGCCAGCCGGGACAGGGGGCCCACCGGGGAGCTGTTTTTT.

The rearrangement joins TRBV6-1 to TRBJ1-2; D not certain. Per germline, CDR1 MNHNS and CDR2 SASEGT. Trimming removed 7 bases from V and 8 bases from J, with 17 bases in between. There are 13 residues in the CDR3. The CDR3 bases are TGTGCCAGCATAAGTGTGGCAGTGAGAGGCTACACCTTC. Residues: CASISVAVRGYTF.

This CDR3 reads CASSPLAGGSTDTQYF. As DNA, the CDR3 is TGTGCCAGCAGCCCCTTGGCGGGAGGGAGCACAGATACGCAGTATTTT. The V call is TRBV7-2, the J call TRBJ2-3, with TRBD2 matching over 9 bases. V was clipped by 5 bases and J by 0 bases; unmatched bases: 6. The CDR3 extends over 16 amino acids. Germline CDR1 and CDR2: SGHTA and FQGNSA.

The chain carries TRBV28 and TRBJ2-1, with D maybe TRBD2 (6 bases). Trimming removed 4 bases from V and 2 bases from J, with 33 bases in between. The CDR3 loop spans 22 amino acids. Germline V gives CDR1 MDHEN, CDR2 SYDVKM. The CDR3 DNA follows: TGTGCCAGCAGTTCCCCCCGACTAGGAAATGACCAGCGGGCCGCGGCCTACAATGAGCAGTTCTTC. It yields the protein CASSSPRLGNDQRAAAYNEQFF.

The chain recombines TRBV13 with TRBJ1-2; D ambiguous. CDR1 and CDR2 from the germline V gene are PRHDT and FYEKMQ (reference sequence). The CDR3 is made up of 15 amino acids. V was pared by 0 bases and J by 8 bases, with 16 bases between. CDR3 residues: CASSLGTVASRGYTF. DNA for the CDR3: TGTGCCAGCAGCTTAGGAACGGTGGCTTCACGAGGCTACACCTTC.

The gene calls are TRBV19 and TRBJ2-7; unclear D gene. The CDR3 covers 15 residues. Germline CDR1 and CDR2: LNHDA and SQIVND (reference sequence). The V end lost 9 bases, the J end lost 0 bases, and 18 bases lay between the germline ends. CDR3 nucleotide sequence: TGTGCCAGCGCCCGGTCAGCCGACACCTCCTACGAGCAGTACTTC. Encoded protein: CASARSADTSYEQYF.